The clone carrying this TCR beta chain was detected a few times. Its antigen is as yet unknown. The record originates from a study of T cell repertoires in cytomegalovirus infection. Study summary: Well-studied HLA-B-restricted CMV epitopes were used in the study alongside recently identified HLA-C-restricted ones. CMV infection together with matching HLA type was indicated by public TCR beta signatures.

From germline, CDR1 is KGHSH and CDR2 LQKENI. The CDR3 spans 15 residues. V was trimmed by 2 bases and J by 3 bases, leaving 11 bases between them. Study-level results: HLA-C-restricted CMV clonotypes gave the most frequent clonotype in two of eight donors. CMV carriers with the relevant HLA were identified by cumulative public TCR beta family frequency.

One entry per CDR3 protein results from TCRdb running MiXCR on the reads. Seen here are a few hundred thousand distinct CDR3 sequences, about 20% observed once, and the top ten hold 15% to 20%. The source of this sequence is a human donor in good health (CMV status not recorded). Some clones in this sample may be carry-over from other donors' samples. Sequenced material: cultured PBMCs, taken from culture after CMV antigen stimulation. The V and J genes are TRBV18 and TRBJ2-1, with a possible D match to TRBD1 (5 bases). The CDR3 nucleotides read TGTGCCAGCTCACCATTTACAGGACACTACAATGAGCAGTTCTTC. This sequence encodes CASSPFTGHYNEQFF.